Listed below are T cell receptor beta chains from one sample, sequenced in a study of cytomegalovirus exposure and HLA in healthy donors. The assay was immunoSEQ multiplex PCR, and TCRdb's table has in-frame clones only and misses some. The sample includes fewer than 150,000 clones, 75% to 85% of them seen just once. The sequencing input was PBMCs. All receptors come from a female donor in good health and CMV-seropositive. The CDR3 runs from the conserved cysteine through the conserved F or W. D genes are given only for firm matches. Size is stated for part of the rows, as once, few or many counts, or as a class when the clone is expanded.

>.|TRBJ1-2|TRBD1|TRBV30
TGTGCCTGGAGTGTCTTCCCGACAGGGGGATATGGCTACACCTTC
CAWSVFPTGGYGYTF
>.|TRBJ1-2|.|TRBV9
TGTGCCAGCAGCGAGGGGGAATGGTATGGCTACACCTTC
CASSEGEWYGYTF
>.|TRBJ2-1|TRBD1|TRBV2
TGTGCCAGCTCCGGACAGGGAAGGCCCTCCTACAATGAGCAGTTCTTC
CASSGQGRPSYNEQFF
>.|TRBJ2-1|.|TRBV7-3
TGTGCCAGCAGCTTAAGCTCAGCGACTAGGCATGAGCAGTTCTTC
CASSLSSATRHEQFF
>.|TRBJ2-1|.|TRBV18
TGTGCCAGCTACCGGTGGGGGGAGTCGGGTGAGCAGTTCTTC
CASYRWGESGEQFF
>.|TRBJ2-5|TRBD2|TRBV6-5
TGTGCCAGCAGTTACTCGTGGGGGGGAGAGACCCAGTACTTC
CASSYSWGGETQYF
>.|TRBJ2-1|TRBD1|TRBV30
TGTGCCTGGAGTGGACAGGGTGATGAGCAGTTCTTC
CAWSGQGDEQFF
>.|TRBJ2-1|TRBD1|TRBV6-5
TGTGCCAGCAGTCCCGGGACAGGGGGTGATGAGCAGTTCTTC
CASSPGTGGDEQFF
>few|TRBJ1-6|.|TRBV15
TGTGCCACCAGCGGGGCCTTTAGCTCCTATAATTCACCCCTCCACTTT
CATSGAFSSYNSPLHF
>few|TRBJ2-7|.|TRBV11-2
TGTGCCAGCAGCTTAAGGACACTTCCCTACGAGCAGTACTTC
CASSLRTLPYEQYF
>.|TRBJ1-4|.|TRBV7-2
TGTGCCAGCAGCTCACTAAATGAAAAACTGTTTTTT
CASSSLNEKLFF
>.|TRBJ2-7|TRBD1|TRBV4-3
TGCGCCAGCAGCCAAGATCAGGGGGCCAATTCCTACGAGCAGTACTTC
CASSQDQGANSYEQYF
>.|TRBJ1-1|.|TRBV7-3
TGTGCCAGCAGCTTAATGGGGGGAAGGGTCACTGAAGCTTTCTTT
CASSLMGGRVTEAFF
>few|TRBJ1-3|.|TRBV7-8
TGTGCCAGCAGCTCCCCCAGGGAGGGCATACCTGGTGGAAACACCATATATTTT
CASSSPREGIPGGNTIYF
>.|TRBJ2-3|.|TRBV9
TGTGCCAGCAGCCCACGGAGGGGGCCAGGGGATACGCAGTATTTT
CASSPRRGPGDTQYF
>.|TRBJ1-5|.|TRBV19
TGTGCCAGTAGTCTACAGGGTGTCGATAGCAATCAGCCCCAGCATTTT
CASSLQGVDSNQPQHF
>.|TRBJ2-4|TRBD1|TRBV27
TGTGCCAGCAGTTTAGAGAGGGGGCCCAAAAACATTCAGTACTTC
CASSLERGPKNIQYF
>.|TRBJ1-6|.|TRBV25-1
TGTGCCAGCAGTGACACTAACAACCGGGGGTATAATTCACCCCTCCACTTT
CASSDTNNRGYNSPLHF
>.|TRBJ2-7|TRBD1|TRBV5-1
TGCGCCAGCAGTCCGGGACAGGACTTTATTGAGCAGTACTTC
CASSPGQDFIEQYF
>.|TRBJ2-1|TRBD2|TRBV9
TGTGCCAGCAGCGCCGTAGCGGGGGCATACAATGAGCAGTTCTTC
CASSAVAGAYNEQFF
>.|TRBJ2-2|.|TRBV29-1
TGCAGCGCTACTCTGAACACCGGGGAGCTGTTTTTT
CSATLNTGELFF
>.|TRBJ2-1|TRBD1|TRBV30
TGTGCCTGGAGTGGGACAGGGTCGAATGAGCAGTTCTTC
CAWSGTGSNEQFF
>.|TRBJ2-4|.|TRBV10-3
TGTGCCATCAGTGAGAGGGGGGAGGGGTTGCGAGCGGGAATTCAGTACTTC
CAISERGEGLRAGIQYF
>.|TRBJ2-1|TRBD2|TRBV11-2
TGTGCCAGCAGCTTAGCCCCGAGTCTTAGGACTAGCATGGAGCAGTTCTTC
CASSLAPSLRTSMEQFF
>.|TRBJ1-2|TRBD1|TRBV28
TGTGCCAGCAGACGCCAGGGGGGAGGCTACACCTTC
CASRRQGGGYTF
>few|TRBJ1-6|.|TRBV5-1
TGCGCCAGCAGAGAGGAGGGCAATTCACCCCTCCACTTT
CASREEGNSPLHF
>.|TRBJ1-2|.|TRBV28
TGTGCCAGCAGTTACGGCGAAGGGGCGGCGAACTATGGCTACACCTTC
CASSYGEGAANYGYTF
>few|TRBJ1-6|TRBD1|TRBV6-5
TGTGCCAGCAGTCTGACAGGGGGTGTTTCACCCCTCCACTTT
CASSLTGGVSPLHF
>.|TRBJ1-4|.|TRBV30
TGTGCCTGGAGCGCCGGGGGGATAGCAACTAATGAAAAACTGTTTTTT
CAWSAGGIATNEKLFF
>few|TRBJ1-5|.|TRBV4-3
TGCGCCAGCAGCGAAAGTGGGGGGTATAGCAATCAGCCCCAGCATTTT
CASSESGGYSNQPQHF
>.|TRBJ2-5|TRBD2|TRBV11-2
TGTGCCAGCAGCTTAGTTAGCGGGGGGGCAGGAGAGACCCAGTACTTC
CASSLVSGGAGETQYF
>.|TRBJ2-3|.|TRBV11-3
TGTGCCAGCAGCCCCGGTGCAGGGAGCACAGATACGCAGTATTTT
CASSPGAGSTDTQYF
>.|TRBJ2-7|.|TRBV10-3
TGTGCCATCAGTGAGTCTTACCAGGAGCAGTACTTC
CAISESYQEQYF
>.|TRBJ2-6|.|TRBV7-2
TGTGCCAGCAGCTCGCAGGGTTTCTCTGGGGCCAACGTCCTGACTTTC
CASSSQGFSGANVLTF